The 11 T cell receptor beta chains reported below all come from one sample, sequenced in a study of OX40 agonist ivuxolimab in advanced cancers. This table comes from immunoSEQ multiplex PCR, and its TCRdb copy is limited to in-frame clones, with some not included. The sample contains about 67,000 clones, about 87% of which appear only once. Sample: CD4+ or CD8+ T cells sorted from blood, taken in a trial of the OX40 agonist ivuxolimab. These receptors were obtained from an adult with an advanced solid tumor such as melanoma, head and neck, liver or kidney cancer.

J is TRBJ2-7 and V is TRBV18; D unresolved. This CDR3 has 13 residues. CDR1 is KGHSH and CDR2 is LQKENI in the germline V gene. Between the trimmed V and J ends, which lost 4 bases and 0 bases, there was a span of 7 bases. CDR3 nucleotides: TGTGCCAGCTCACAGGGCCCCTCCTACGAGCAGTACTTC. Protein sequence: CASSQGPSYEQYF.

V usage is TRBV5-1 and J usage is TRBJ1-6; D is perhaps TRBD1 (5 bases). CDR1 and CDR2 from the germline V gene are SGHRS and YFSETQ. With 7 bases removed from V and 8 bases from J, the gap between germline ends came to 19 bases. The CDR3 is made up of 15 amino acids. CDR3: CASALGTHSDSPLHF. DNA of the CDR3: TGCGCCAGCGCACTTGGGACCCACTCGGATTCACCCCTCCACTTT.

The V gene is TRBV18, the J gene TRBJ2-7; maybe TRBD2 (5 bases). Germline V gene sequence: CDR1 KGHSH, CDR2 LQKENI. V dropped 1 base and J dropped 6 bases, with 13 bases sitting between them. The CDR3 covers 14 residues. In nucleotides, the CDR3 is TGTGCCAGCTCACCACGACCGGACTCCGGCGAGCAGTACTTC. Its translation is CASSPRPDSGEQYF.

This clone came up once. The rearrangement joins TRBV19 to TRBJ2-7; 9 bases align to TRBD1. With V trimmed by 6 bases and J by 3 bases, 12 bases remained unmatched. The V gene's germline CDR1 is LNHDA and CDR2 SQIVND (reference sequence). The CDR3 is made up of 16 amino acids. Here the CDR3 DNA reads TGTGCCAGTAGCCCTGGCCTCGGGACAGGGAACTACGAGCAGTACTTC. This sequence encodes CASSPGLGTGNYEQYF.

The chain recombines TRBV6-7 with TRBJ2-7; D may be TRBD1 or TRBD2 (5 bases each). Being an ORF, TRBV6-7 has a function that is uncertain. The length of the CDR3 is 13 residues. Trimming left V 6 bases short and J 3 bases short, with 12 bases between. CDR3 coding DNA: TGTGCCAGCAGGGACTCAGGGTTCTACGAGCAGTACTTC. It translates to CASRDSGFYEQYF.

The chain links TRBV11-3 to TRBJ2-3, with TRBD2 matching 15 bases. The length of the CDR3 is 17 residues. The germline V gene encodes CDR1 SGHNT and CDR2 YENEEA. After removal of 5 bases from V and 5 bases from J, the junction contained 8 bases not matched to a gene. The CDR3 spells CASSPGLAGGAKDTQYF. Here the CDR3 DNA reads TGTGCCAGCAGCCCTGGACTAGCGGGGGGGGCTAAAGATACGCAGTATTTT.

The chain joins TRBV4-1 to TRBJ2-7; a possible D gene is TRBD2 (5 bases). The CDR3 length is 14 residues. V lost 3 bases and J lost 3, with 12 bases in between. CDR1 and CDR2 from the germline V gene are MGHRA and YSYEKL. CDR3 sequence (DNA): TGCGCCAGCAGCCAGTTTTCCGGGGTCTACGAGCAGTACTTC. This gives the protein CASSQFSGVYEQYF.

This sequence joins TRBV4-1 and TRBJ1-1, with no clear D. The CDR3 consists of 14 residues. Trimming pared 1 base from V and 3 bases from J, leaving 9 bases between. Germline V gene data show CDR1 as MGHRA and CDR2 as YSYEKL. The CDR3 DNA reads TGCGCCAGCAGCCAAGGACGGTTGGACACTGAAGCTTTCTTT. This translates into CASSQGRLDTEAFF.

The chain has TRBV2 and TRBJ2-7; D might be TRBD2 (5 bases). The V end lost 4 bases, the J end lost 4 bases, and 8 bases lay between the germline ends. The germline V gene has CDR1 SNHLY and CDR2 FYNNEI. CDR3 length: 12 amino acids. The CDR3 reads CASSGGRYEQYF. DNA of the CDR3: TGTGCCAGCAGTGGAGGGCGGTACGAGCAGTACTTC.

This clone came up a few times. The rearrangement links TRBV9 to TRBJ1-2; 7 bases are shared with TRBD1. J gave up 0 bases and V 3 bases, and 8 bases lay outside the gene matches. Germline CDR1 is SGDLS and CDR2 is YYNGEE. The CDR3 consists of 16 residues. The CDR3 is CASSALGQEANYGYTF. In nucleotides, the CDR3 is TGTGCCAGCAGCGCCCTAGGACAGGAAGCTAACTATGGCTACACCTTC.

The chain links TRBV11-2 to TRBJ2-3, with D possibly being TRBD2 (5 bases). The germline V and J ends were trimmed by 5 bases and 7 bases, with 13 bases remaining between them. Germline V gene sequence: CDR1 SGHAT, CDR2 FQNNGV. The CDR3 length is 13 residues. CDR3 sequence (DNA): TGTGCCAGCAGCCTACCCGGAGGTTATACGCAGTATTTT. This sequence encodes CASSLPGGYTQYF.